This T cell receptor (beta chain) derives from a study of CD8+ T cells in alopecia areata. Study-wide points: Tofacitinib significantly reduced both scalp clonality and expanded CD8+ clones among the top 100.

The sample's treatment: oral pan-JAK inhibitor, 5-10 mg twice daily. Isolated RNA was reverse transcribed into cDNA used as the sequencing template. Using immunoSEQ multiplex PCR, the repertoire was profiled, and TCRdb retains in-frame clones only, with some absent. The sample lists about 210,000 clones, just over 65% occurring once. Concerning this clone: The target antigen is unknown.

This CDR3 spans 14 amino acids. Germline loops: CDR1 SGDLS, CDR2 YYNGEE. V gave up 4 bases and J gave up 7 bases; unmatched junction bases: 9. This chain connects TRBV9 to TRBJ1-2; 8 nucleotides agree with TRBD1. This receptor was identified in a human donor with alopecia areata. The sample in question was CD4+ T cells sorted from blood, obtained at approximately week 42, from a patient treated with tofacitinib. CDR3 in DNA: TGTGCCAGCAGCCCTCAACAGGGGGGGGGTGGCTACACCTTC. Protein sequence: CASSPQQGGGGYTF.